This T cell receptor beta chain was profiled in a study of PD-L1 blockade in urothelial cancer. As for the study in general: Bladder-origin urothelial cancer in males covered about 90% of the roughly 30 patients.

This clone was seen only once. CDR1 is LNHNV, CDR2 YYDKDF, per germline (reference sequence). Trimming removed 0 bases at V and 2 bases at J, with 11 bases between. CDR3 length: 15 amino acids. The templates were synthetic TCR analogs, and they were spiked into each PCR. TCRdb keeps only in-frame clones here, not all; method: immunoSEQ multiplex PCR. Seen here are approximately 63,000 clones, 75% to 85% observed once, and the top ten hold over 1.5%. Time point in this sample: pretreatment peripheral blood. The gene calls are TRBV15 and TRBJ2-7, with D uncertain. The origin of this receptor is a man aged 70-80 years with urothelial cancer. The sample consisted of PBMCs, taken around atezolizumab (anti-PD-L1) treatment. CDR3 residues: CATSRETASPYEQYF. DNA for the CDR3: TGTGCCACCAGCAGAGAAACAGCTTCCCCCTACGAGCAGTACTTC. The full variable domain, its missing parts supplied by reference TRBV15 and TRBJ2-7, is DAMVIQNPRYQVTQFGKPVTLSCSQTLNHNVMYWYQQKSSQAPKLLFHYYDKDFNNEADTPDNFQSRRPNTSFCFLDIRSPGLGDTAMYLCATSRETASPYEQYFGPGTRLTVT.